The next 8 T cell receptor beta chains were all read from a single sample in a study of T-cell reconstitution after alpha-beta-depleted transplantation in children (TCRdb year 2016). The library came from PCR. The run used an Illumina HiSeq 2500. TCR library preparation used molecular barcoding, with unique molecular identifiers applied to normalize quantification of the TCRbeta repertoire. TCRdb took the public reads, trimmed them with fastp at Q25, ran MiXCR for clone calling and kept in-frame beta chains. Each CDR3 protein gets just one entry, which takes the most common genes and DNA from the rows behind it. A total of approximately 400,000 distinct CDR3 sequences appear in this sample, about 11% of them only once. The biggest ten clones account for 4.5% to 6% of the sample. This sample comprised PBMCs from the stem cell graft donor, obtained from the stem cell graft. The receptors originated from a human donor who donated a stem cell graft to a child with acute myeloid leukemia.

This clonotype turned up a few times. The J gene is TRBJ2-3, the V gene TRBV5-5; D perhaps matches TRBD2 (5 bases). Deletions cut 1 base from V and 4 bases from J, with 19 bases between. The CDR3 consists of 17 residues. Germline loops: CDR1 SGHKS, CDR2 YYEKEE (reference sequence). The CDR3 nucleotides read TGTGCCAGCAGCTTGACGGGATGGTCACACATACCAGATACGCAGTATTTT. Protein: CASSLTGWSHIPDTQYF.

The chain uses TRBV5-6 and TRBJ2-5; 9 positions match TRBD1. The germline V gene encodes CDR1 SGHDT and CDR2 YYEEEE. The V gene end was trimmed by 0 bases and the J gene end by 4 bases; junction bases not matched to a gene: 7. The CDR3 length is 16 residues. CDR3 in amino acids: CASSLEPGQGAETQYF. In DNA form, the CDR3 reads TGTGCCAGCAGCTTGGAGCCGGGACAGGGCGCAGAGACCCAGTACTTC.

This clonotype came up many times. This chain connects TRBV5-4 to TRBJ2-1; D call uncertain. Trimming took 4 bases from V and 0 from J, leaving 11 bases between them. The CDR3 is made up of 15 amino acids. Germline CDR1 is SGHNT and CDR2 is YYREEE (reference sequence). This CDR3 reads CASSASGDSYNEQFF. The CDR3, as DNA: TGTGCCAGCAGCGCCAGTGGGGACTCCTACAATGAGCAGTTCTTC.

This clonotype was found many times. This chain's CDR3 is CASSLSQDTGELFF. The CDR3, as DNA: TGCGCCAGCAGCTTGTCACAGGACACCGGGGAGCTGTTTTTT. The chain carries TRBV5-1 and TRBJ2-2, with D possibly being TRBD1 (5 bases). The CDR3 extends over 14 amino acids. Germline CDR1 and CDR2: SGHRS and YFSETQ. V was cut by 1 base and J by 3 bases, with 7 bases left in between.

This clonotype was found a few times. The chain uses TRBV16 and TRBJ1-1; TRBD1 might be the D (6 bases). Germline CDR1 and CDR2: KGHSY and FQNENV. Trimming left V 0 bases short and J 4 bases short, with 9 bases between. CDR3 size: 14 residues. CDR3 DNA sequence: TGTGCCAGCAGCCAATCATTGGGGGCCACTGAAGCTTTCTTT. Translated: CASSQSLGATEAFF.

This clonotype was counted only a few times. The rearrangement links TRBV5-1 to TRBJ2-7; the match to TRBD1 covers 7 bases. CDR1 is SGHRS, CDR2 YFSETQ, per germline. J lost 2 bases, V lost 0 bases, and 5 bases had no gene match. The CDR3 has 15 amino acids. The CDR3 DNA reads TGCGCCAGCAGCTTGGCTACAGGGGCCACCTACGAGCAGTACTTC. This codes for CASSLATGATYEQYF.

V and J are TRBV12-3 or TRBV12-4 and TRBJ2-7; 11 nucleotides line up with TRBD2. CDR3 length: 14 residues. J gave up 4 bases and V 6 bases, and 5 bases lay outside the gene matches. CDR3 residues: CASRPGTSGYEQYF. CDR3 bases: TGTGCCAGCAGACCCGGGACTAGCGGATACGAGCAGTACTTC.

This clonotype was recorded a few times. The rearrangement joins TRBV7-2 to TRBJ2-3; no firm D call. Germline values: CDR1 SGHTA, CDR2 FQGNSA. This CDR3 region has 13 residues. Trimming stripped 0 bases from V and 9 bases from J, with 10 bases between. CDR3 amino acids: CASSLATQDTQYF. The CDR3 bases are TGTGCCAGCAGCTTAGCGACCCAGGACACGCAGTATTTT.